Each of the 5 T cell receptor beta chains below was sequenced from the same sample in a study of shared clonotypes between healthy human individuals. Here immunoSEQ multiplex PCR was the method, and the copy in TCRdb shows in-frame clones only, minus some. The top ten clones hold approximately 1.5% of a sample with under 1,100,000 clones, around 75% of them seen once. The sequencing sample was made of memory CD4+ T cells sorted from blood. Subset given: CD45RA-negative fraction. The receptors originated from a man aged 18 to 29 in good health.

This chain joins TRBV19 and TRBJ2-1; TRBD2 agrees at 7 bases. The CDR3 loop spans 15 amino acids. Losses at the gene ends were 3 bases for V and 9 bases for J; bases not matched to a gene: 11. CDR1 and CDR2 from the germline V gene are LNHDA and SQIVND (reference sequence). The CDR3: CASSMGLLGGSEQFF. The CDR3 nucleotides are TGTGCCAGTAGTATGGGGCTGCTCGGGGGGAGTGAGCAGTTCTTC. Filled out from reference TRBV19 and TRBJ2-1, the complete variable domain reads DGGITQSPKYLFRKEGQNVTLSCEQNLNHDAMYWYRQDPGQGLRLIYYSQIVNDFQKGDIAEGYSVSREKKESFPLTVTSAQKNPTAFYLCASSMGLLGGSEQFFGPGTRLTVL.

This clone was seen at least ten times. J is TRBJ2-5 and V is TRBV5-8; TRBD2 might be the D (6 bases). This CDR3 spans 14 amino acids. Germline lookup yields CDR1 SGHTS and CDR2 YDEGEE. Trimming left V 1 base short and J 4 bases short, with 11 bases between. In DNA form, the CDR3 reads TGTGCCAGCAGCTTGTTTGCCGGGGGAGAGACCCAGTACTTC. Its protein is CASSLFAGGETQYF.

With respect to this clone: A far larger clone lies a single base away; this is likely a read error. This sequence joins TRBV7-3 and TRBJ1-4; maybe TRBD1 (6 bases). This CDR3 region has 15 residues. Germline V gene sequence: CDR1 SGHTA, CDR2 FQGTGA. The V gene lost 4 bases and the J gene lost 4 bases, with 13 bases spanning the gap. CDR3 residues: CASSSQTGLNEKLFF. As DNA, the CDR3 is TGTGCCAGCAGCTCTCAGACAGGTCTTAATGAAAAACTGTTTTTT.

This chain uses TRBV5-1 with TRBJ2-1; the match to TRBD2 covers 11 bases. This CDR3 contains 15 residues. Germline assignment: CDR1 SGHRS and CDR2 YFSETQ. The J segment lost 8 bases and the V segment lost 0 bases, leaving 4 bases of the junction unmatched. CDR3 in DNA: TGCGCCAGCAGCTTGGGTCTAGCGGGGGGACATGAGCAGTTCTTC. It codes for CASSLGLAGGHEQFF.

V is TRBV7-2 and J is TRBJ2-1, with 8 nucleotides matching TRBD2. The J segment lost 7 bases and the V segment lost 0 bases, leaving 5 bases of the junction unmatched. Germline CDR1 SGHTA, CDR2 FQGNSA. The CDR3 runs 15 residues. CDR3 sequence (DNA): TGTGCCAGCAGCTTAGCTTCTAGCGGGTTTAATGAGCAGTTCTTC. It specifies CASSLASSGFNEQFF.